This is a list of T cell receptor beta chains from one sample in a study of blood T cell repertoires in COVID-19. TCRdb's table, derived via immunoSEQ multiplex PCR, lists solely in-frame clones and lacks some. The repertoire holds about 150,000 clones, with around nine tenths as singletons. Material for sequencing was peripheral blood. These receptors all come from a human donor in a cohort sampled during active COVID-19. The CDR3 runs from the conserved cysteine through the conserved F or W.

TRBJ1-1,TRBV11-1,CASSLAGRGTEAFF
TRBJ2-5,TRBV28,CASSLGSAVGTQYF
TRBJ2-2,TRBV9,CASSSATGAGELFF
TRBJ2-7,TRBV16,CASSQSTLPPRNEQYF
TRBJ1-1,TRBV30,CAWSVYSDTEAFF
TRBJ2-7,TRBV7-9,CASSLAGRYEQYF
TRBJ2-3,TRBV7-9,CASTLGGADTQYF
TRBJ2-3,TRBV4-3,CASSRNPLAGGTDTQYF
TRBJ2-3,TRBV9,CASSLDSRTDTQYF
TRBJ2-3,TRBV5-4,CASSLQGLRTDTQYF
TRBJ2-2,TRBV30,CAWMGQGVGTGELFF
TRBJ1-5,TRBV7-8,CASSTGERPQHF
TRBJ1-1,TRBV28,CASYRVAARNTEAFF
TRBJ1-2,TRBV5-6,CASSLVDRSNGYTF
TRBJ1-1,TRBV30,CAWSATGTGGRTEAFF
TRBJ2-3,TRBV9,CASSGAGDRDTDTQYF
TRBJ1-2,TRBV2,CASSNSSRGYYGYTF
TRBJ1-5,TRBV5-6,CASSLVGQGLPQHF
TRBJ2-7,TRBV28,CASSFRGRAYEQYF
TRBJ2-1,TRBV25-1,CASSELGTSSYNEQFF
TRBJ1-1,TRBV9,CASSAYSIPNTEAFF
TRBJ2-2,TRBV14,CASSQVAARTGELFF
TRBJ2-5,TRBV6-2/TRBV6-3,CASSYPSGNWQETQYF